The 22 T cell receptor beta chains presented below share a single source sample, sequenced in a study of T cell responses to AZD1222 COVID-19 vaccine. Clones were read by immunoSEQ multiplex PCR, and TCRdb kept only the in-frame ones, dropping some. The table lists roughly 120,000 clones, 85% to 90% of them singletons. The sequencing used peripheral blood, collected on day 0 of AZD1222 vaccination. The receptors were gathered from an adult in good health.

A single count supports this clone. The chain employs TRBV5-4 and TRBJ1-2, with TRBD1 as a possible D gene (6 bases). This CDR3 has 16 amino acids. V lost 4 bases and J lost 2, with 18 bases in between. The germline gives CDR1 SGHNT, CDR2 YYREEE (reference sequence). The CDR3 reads CASSPRGGAQNYGYTF. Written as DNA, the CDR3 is TGTGCCAGCAGCCCGCGGGGGGGGGCACAAAACTATGGCTACACCTTC.

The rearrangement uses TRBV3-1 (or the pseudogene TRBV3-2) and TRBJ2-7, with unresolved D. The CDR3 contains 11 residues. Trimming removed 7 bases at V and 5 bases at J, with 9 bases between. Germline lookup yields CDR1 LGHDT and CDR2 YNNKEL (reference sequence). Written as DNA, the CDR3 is TGTGCCAGCACCTCAGGAGACGAGCAGTACTTC. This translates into CASTSGDEQYF.

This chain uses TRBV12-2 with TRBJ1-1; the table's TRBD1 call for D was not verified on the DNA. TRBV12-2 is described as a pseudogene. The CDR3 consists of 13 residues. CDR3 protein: CASRLDRDTEAFF. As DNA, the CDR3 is TGTGCAAGTCGCTTAGACAGGGACACTGAAGCTTTCTTT.

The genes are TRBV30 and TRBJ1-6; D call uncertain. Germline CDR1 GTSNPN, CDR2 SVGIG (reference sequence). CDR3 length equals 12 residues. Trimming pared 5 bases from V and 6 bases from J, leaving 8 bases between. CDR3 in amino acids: CAWAMGNSPLHF. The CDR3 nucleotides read TGTGCCTGGGCTATGGGTAATTCACCCCTCCACTTT.

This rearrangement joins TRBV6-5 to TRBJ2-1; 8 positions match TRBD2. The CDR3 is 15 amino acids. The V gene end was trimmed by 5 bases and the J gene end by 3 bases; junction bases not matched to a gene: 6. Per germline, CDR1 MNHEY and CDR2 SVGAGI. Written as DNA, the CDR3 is TGTGCCAGCAGTCCCAGGGCGGGAGGCTACAATGAGCAGTTCTTC. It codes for CASSPRAGGYNEQFF.

The CDR3 DNA is TGTGCCAGCAGCCCTCGGACAGTAAACACCGGGGAGCTGTTTTTT. This codes for CASSPRTVNTGELFF. This chain links TRBV11-2 with TRBJ2-2, with D perhaps TRBD1 (6 bases). V was trimmed by 5 bases and J by 2 bases, leaving 12 bases between them. CDR3 size: 15 residues. CDR1 is SGHAT, CDR2 FQNNGV, per germline.

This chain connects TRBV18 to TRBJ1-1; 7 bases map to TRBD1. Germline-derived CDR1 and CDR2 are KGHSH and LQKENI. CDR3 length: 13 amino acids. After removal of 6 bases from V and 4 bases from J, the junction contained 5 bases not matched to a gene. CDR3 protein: CASSRGRSTEAFF. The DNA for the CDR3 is TGTGCCAGCTCCAGGGGGAGGAGCACTGAAGCTTTCTTT.

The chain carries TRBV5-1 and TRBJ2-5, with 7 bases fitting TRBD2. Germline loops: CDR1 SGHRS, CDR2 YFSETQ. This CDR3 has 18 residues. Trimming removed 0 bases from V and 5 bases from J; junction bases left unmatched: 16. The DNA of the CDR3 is TGCGCCAGCAGCTTGGGGATCACAAGCGGGGACCGCCAGGAGACCCAGTACTTC. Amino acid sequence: CASSLGITSGDRQETQYF.

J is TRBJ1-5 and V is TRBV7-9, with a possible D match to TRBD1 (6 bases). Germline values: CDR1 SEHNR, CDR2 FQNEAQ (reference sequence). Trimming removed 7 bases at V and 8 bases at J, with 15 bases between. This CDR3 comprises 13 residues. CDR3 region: CASTAGDVEPQHF. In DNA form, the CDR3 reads TGTGCCAGCACCGCAGGGGATGTGGAGCCCCAGCATTTT.

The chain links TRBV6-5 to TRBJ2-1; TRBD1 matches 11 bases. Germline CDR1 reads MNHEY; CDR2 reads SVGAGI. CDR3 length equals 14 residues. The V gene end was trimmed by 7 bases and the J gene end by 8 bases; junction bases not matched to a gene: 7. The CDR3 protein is CASTGQGVSDEQFF. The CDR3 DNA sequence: TGTGCCAGCACGGGACAGGGGGTCAGTGATGAGCAGTTCTTC.

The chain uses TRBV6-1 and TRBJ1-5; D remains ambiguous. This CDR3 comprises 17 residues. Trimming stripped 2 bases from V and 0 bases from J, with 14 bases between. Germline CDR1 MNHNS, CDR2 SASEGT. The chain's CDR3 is CASSEILGGGSNQPQHF. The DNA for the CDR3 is TGTGCCAGCAGTGAAATCTTGGGTGGCGGTAGCAATCAGCCCCAGCATTTT.

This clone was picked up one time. The DNA of the CDR3 is TGTGCCAGCAGTCGGACAGGAGTAACTGAAGCTTTCTTT. It is translated as CASSRTGVTEAFF. V usage is TRBV5-6 and J usage is TRBJ1-1; 7 positions match TRBD1. CDR1 is SGHDT, CDR2 YYEEEE, per germline. V trimming: 5 bases; J trimming: 5 bases; junction bases outside the gene matches: 6. The CDR3 consists of 13 residues.

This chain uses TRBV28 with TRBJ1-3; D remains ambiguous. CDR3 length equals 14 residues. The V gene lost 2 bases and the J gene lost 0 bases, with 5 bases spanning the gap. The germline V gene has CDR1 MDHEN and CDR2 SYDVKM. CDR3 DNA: TGTGCCAGCAGTTTACGGAGCTCTGGAAACACCATATATTTT. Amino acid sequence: CASSLRSSGNTIYF. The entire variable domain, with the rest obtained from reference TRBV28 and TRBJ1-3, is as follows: DVKVTQSSRYLVKRTGEKVFLECVQDMDHENMFWYRQDPGLGLRLIYFSYDVKMKEKGDIPEGYSVSREKKERFSLILESASTNQTSMYLCASSLRSSGNTIYFGEGSWLTVV.

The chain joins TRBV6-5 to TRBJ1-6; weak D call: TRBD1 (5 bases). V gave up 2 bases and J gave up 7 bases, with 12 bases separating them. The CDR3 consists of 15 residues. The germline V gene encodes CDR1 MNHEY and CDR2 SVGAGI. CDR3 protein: CASSYETESNSPLHF. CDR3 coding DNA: TGTGCCAGCAGTTACGAGACAGAATCCAATTCACCCCTCCACTTT.

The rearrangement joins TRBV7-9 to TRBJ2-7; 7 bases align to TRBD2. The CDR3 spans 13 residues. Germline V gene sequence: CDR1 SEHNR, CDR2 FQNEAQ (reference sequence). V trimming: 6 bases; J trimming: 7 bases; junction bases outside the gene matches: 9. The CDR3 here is CASSRTSVQEQYF. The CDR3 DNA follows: TGTGCCAGCAGTCGAACTAGCGTGCAGGAGCAGTACTTC.

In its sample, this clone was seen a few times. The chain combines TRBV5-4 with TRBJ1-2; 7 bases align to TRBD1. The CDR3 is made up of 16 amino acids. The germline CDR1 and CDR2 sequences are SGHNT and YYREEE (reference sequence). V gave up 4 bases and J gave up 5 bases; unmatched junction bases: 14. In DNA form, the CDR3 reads TGTGCCAGCAGCAGAGCAGGGGGAACTCGAGGGTATGGCTACACCTTC. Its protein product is CASSRAGGTRGYGYTF.

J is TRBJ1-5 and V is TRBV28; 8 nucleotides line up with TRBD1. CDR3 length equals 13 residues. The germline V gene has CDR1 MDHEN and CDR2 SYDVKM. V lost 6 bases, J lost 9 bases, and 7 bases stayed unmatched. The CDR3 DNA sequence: TGTGCCAGCAGCCCCCAACAGGGGGGGCCCCAGCATTTT. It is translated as CASSPQQGGPQHF.

The CDR3 DNA is TGTGCCAGCAGCATCTCTGGGGCCAACGTCCTGACTTTC. Translating it yields CASSISGANVLTF. The chain carries TRBV7-2 and TRBJ2-6, with unresolved D. Per the germline V gene, CDR1 is SGHTA and CDR2 is FQGNSA. Trimming removed 5 bases at V and 0 bases at J, with 2 bases between. The CDR3 is 13 amino acids.

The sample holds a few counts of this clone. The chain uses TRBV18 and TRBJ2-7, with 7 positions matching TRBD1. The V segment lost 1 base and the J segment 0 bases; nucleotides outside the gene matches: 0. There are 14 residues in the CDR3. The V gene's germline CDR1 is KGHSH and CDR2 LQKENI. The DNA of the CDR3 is TGTGCCAGCTCACCACGGGACAGCTCCTACGAGCAGTACTTC. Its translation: CASSPRDSSYEQYF.

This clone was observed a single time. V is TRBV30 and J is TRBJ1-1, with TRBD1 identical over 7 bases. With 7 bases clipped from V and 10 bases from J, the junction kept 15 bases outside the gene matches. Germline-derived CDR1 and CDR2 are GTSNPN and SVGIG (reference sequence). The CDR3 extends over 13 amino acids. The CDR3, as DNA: TGTGCCTATGGACTCCTAGGGGGCTTTTCAGCTTTCTTT. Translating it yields CAYGLLGGFSAFF.

DNA of the CDR3: TGTGCCAGCAGCCAAGAATCCAGACAAGAGACCCAGTACTTC. Translating it yields CASSQESRQETQYF. The rearrangement links TRBV3-1 (or the pseudogene TRBV3-2) to TRBJ2-5, with D unclear. Trimming shortened V by 0 bases and J by 2 bases, and 7 bases separated the two germline ends. The CDR3 totals 14 residues. Germline values: CDR1 LGHDT, CDR2 YNNKEL (reference sequence).

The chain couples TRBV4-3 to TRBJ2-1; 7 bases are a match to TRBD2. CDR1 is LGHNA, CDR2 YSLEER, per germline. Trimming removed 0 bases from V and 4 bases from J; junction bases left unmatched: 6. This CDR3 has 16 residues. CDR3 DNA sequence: TGCGCCAGCAGCCAAGATATGAGGGAGGGTTACAATGAGCAGTTCTTC. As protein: CASSQDMREGYNEQFF.